Below are 9 T cell receptor beta chains sequenced from a single sample in a study of shared clonotypes between healthy human individuals. The data were produced by immunoSEQ multiplex PCR, yet TCRdb's version contains in-frame clones alone and is incomplete. The sample consists of roughly 520,000 clones, roughly 95% of them appearing once. The source material was naive CD4+ T cells sorted from blood. Specified subset: CD45RA+ positively selected. The receptors shown here come from a woman in her 30s in good health.

The rearrangement links TRBV29-1 to TRBJ2-2; D might be TRBD2 (6 bases). The CDR3 has 13 amino acids. CDR1 and CDR2 (germline): SQVTM, ANQGSEA. V lost 3 bases and J lost 6, with 11 bases in between. Here the CDR3 reads CSVEGLLAGELFF. For the CDR3, the DNA is TGCAGCGTTGAGGGACTGTTGGCCGGGGAGCTGTTTTTT.

V gene TRBV28 combines with J gene TRBJ2-3, with D perhaps TRBD1 (6 bases). CDR1 and CDR2 from the germline V gene are MDHEN and SYDVKM. V gave up 3 bases and J gave up 8 bases, with 18 bases separating them. The CDR3 runs to 15 residues. The CDR3 DNA follows: TGTGCCAGCAGTTTGGACTTAAAGGCACAGGGTACGCAGTATTTT. As protein: CASSLDLKAQGTQYF.

This chain's CDR3 is CAWIRRSNTGELFF. The CDR3 DNA reads as TGTGCCTGGATTCGGCGGTCGAACACCGGGGAGCTGTTTTTT. This rearrangement joins TRBV30 to TRBJ2-2; D not resolved. Trimming took 4 bases from V and 0 from J, leaving 9 bases between them. Germline V lookup: CDR1 GTSNPN, CDR2 SVGIG (reference sequence). The CDR3 spans 14 residues.

This clone has a handful of counts. The V gene is TRBV7-6, the J gene TRBJ2-5; D gene uncertain. The CDR3 loop spans 12 amino acids. The V gene's germline CDR1 is SGHVS and CDR2 FNYEAQ. Between the trimmed V and J ends, which lost 4 bases and 5 bases, there was a span of 8 bases. CDR3 sequence reads: CASSSLLETQYF. CDR3 in DNA: TGTGCCAGCAGCTCCCTTTTGGAGACCCAGTACTTC.

The chain has TRBV19 and TRBJ2-3; D could derive from TRBD1 or TRBD2 (6 bases each). Germline V lookup: CDR1 LNHDA, CDR2 SQIVND (reference sequence). The CDR3 is made up of 13 amino acids. V was clipped by 3 bases and J by 4 bases, with 8 bases between them. The CDR3 here is CASSMRGADTQYF. DNA for the CDR3: TGTGCCAGTAGTATGAGGGGGGCAGATACGCAGTATTTT.

This clone came up once. Other nucleotide sequences from this sample produce the same CDR3. The chain couples TRBV28 to TRBJ2-7, with a tentative D call TRBD2 (5 bases). The CDR3 contains 12 residues. Trimming cost V 5 bases and J 4 bases, with 9 bases left between them. Germline V gene sequence: CDR1 MDHEN, CDR2 SYDVKM. The CDR3 sequence is CASSPPGYEQYF. For the CDR3, the DNA is TGTGCCAGCAGTCCGCCGGGGTACGAGCAGTACTTC.

The chain carries TRBV6-5 and TRBJ2-3, with 8 bases identical to TRBD1. The CDR3 has 16 amino acids. The J segment lost 2 bases and the V segment lost 3 bases, leaving 7 bases of the junction unmatched. Germline CDR1 reads MNHEY; CDR2 reads SVGAGI. The CDR3 region is CASSYSGTGLTDTQYF. CDR3 DNA sequence: TGTGCCAGCAGTTATTCCGGGACAGGCCTCACAGATACGCAGTATTTT.

This sequence joins TRBV14 and TRBJ2-2; D is undetermined. This CDR3 contains 16 residues. Per the germline V gene, CDR1 is SGHDN and CDR2 is FVKESK. Trimming stripped 1 base from V and 5 bases from J, with 14 bases between. CDR3: CASSQGGGIRTGELFF. For the CDR3, the DNA is TGTGCCAGCAGCCAAGGTGGTGGGATTCGAACCGGGGAGCTGTTTTTT.

The CDR3 DNA reads as TGTGCCAGCAGTGACAGTTATGGCTACACCTTC. Protein: CASSDSYGYTF. The rearrangement uses TRBV6-1 and TRBJ1-2; D not certain. V was shortened by 3 bases and J by 5 bases, with 4 bases between the two germline ends. CDR1 is MNHNS, CDR2 SASEGT, per germline. The length of the CDR3 is 11 residues.